These 20 T cell receptor beta chains were sequenced from one sample in a study of blood T cell repertoires in COVID-19 (dated by TCRdb to 2020 to 2021). Libraries were made using the immunoSEQ multiplex PCR assay. Held by TCRdb, this immuneACCESS table contains in-frame sequences only and omits some clones. Under half of the omission traces to an unresolved V gene where checked; the cause of the rest is unknown. For this sample there are over 130,000 clones; 84% appear just once. Of the sample, about 8.9% is held by the ten largest clones. Sequenced sample: peripheral blood. The receptor set was obtained from a man aged 25 to 40 with COVID-19, enrolled during active disease.

The chain uses TRBV7-8 and TRBJ2-1; 9 nucleotides match TRBD2. Germline values: CDR1 SGHVS, CDR2 FQNEAQ. The CDR3 contains 16 residues. Trimming took 1 base from V and 6 from J; bases not matched to a gene: 7. The CDR3 spells CASSLVLAGFGNEQFF. The CDR3 DNA follows: TGTGCCAGCAGCTTAGTCCTAGCGGGATTTGGCAATGAGCAGTTCTTC.

V gene TRBV7-2 combines with J gene TRBJ2-1, with 11 positions matching TRBD2. V lost 3 bases and J lost 7; bases outside the gene matches: 5. The CDR3 extends over 15 amino acids. CDR1 SGHTA and CDR2 FQGNSA come from the germline V gene. CDR3 DNA sequence: TGTGCCAGCAGCTTTTGGGTAGCGGGAGGGAATGAGCAGTTCTTC. Protein: CASSFWVAGGNEQFF. The whole variable domain, remainder taken from reference TRBV7-2 and TRBJ2-1, is GAGVSQSPSNKVTEKGKDVELRCDPISGHTALYWYRQSLGQGLEFLIYFQGNSAPDKSGLPSDRFSAERTGGSVSTLTIQRTQQEDSAVYLCASSFWVAGGNEQFFGPGTRLTVL.

V and J are TRBV7-9 and TRBJ1-2; a possible D gene is TRBD1 (6 bases). CDR3 size: 15 residues. Trimming stripped 0 bases from V and 5 bases from J, with 13 bases between. Per the germline V gene, CDR1 is SEHNR and CDR2 is FQNEAQ (reference sequence). The CDR3 loop reads CASSLAGARVYGYTF. CDR3 DNA: TGTGCCAGCAGCTTAGCGGGGGCCCGGGTGTATGGCTACACCTTC.

The CDR3 DNA reads TGTGCCAGCAGTACAGGACAGCCCCAGCATTTT. This gives the protein CASSTGQPQHF. V gene TRBV2 combines with J gene TRBJ1-5; possibly TRBD1 for D (5 bases). Per the germline V gene, CDR1 is SNHLY and CDR2 is FYNNEI. The V and J ends lost 5 bases and 7 bases respectively, with 6 bases between them. This CDR3 comprises 11 residues.

The CDR3, as DNA: TGTGCCAGCAGCTTAGGGTTAGCGGGAGGATCCTACGAGCAGTACTTC. The encoded protein is CASSLGLAGGSYEQYF. The chain joins TRBV11-1 to TRBJ2-7; TRBD2 aligns across 10 bases. Per germline, CDR1 SGHAT and CDR2 FQDESV (reference sequence). The CDR3 runs to 16 residues. The trim removed 1 base at V and 1 base at J, leaving 4 bases unmatched.

The rearrangement joins TRBV10-2 to TRBJ2-1; D is possibly TRBD2 (6 bases). This CDR3 contains 16 residues. Germline values: CDR1 WSHSY, CDR2 SAAADI. Trimming stripped 6 bases from V and 5 bases from J, with 20 bases between. The CDR3 region is CASRTLRLAFDNEQFF. In DNA, the CDR3 is TGCGCCAGCAGGACGCTCCGGCTAGCGTTCGACAATGAGCAGTTCTTC.

The chain carries TRBV7-2 and TRBJ2-1; D call uncertain. Deletions cut 1 base from V and 4 bases from J, with 5 bases between. The CDR3 contains 13 residues. Germline V lookup: CDR1 SGHTA, CDR2 FQGNSA. CDR3 bases: TGTGCCAGCAGCTTAGGGCTGTACAATGAGCAGTTCTTC. As protein: CASSLGLYNEQFF.

This chain links TRBV28 with TRBJ1-2, with 10 bases lining up with TRBD1. From germline, CDR1 is MDHEN and CDR2 SYDVKM. J gave up 4 bases and V 5 bases, and 7 bases lay outside the gene matches. CDR3 length: 15 amino acids. CDR3 amino acids: CASSIGTGEVYGYTF. The CDR3 DNA reads TGTGCCAGCAGTATCGGGACAGGGGAGGTCTATGGCTACACCTTC.

This rearrangement joins TRBV5-6 to TRBJ2-1; 10 bases map to TRBD2. Looked up from germline, CDR1 is SGHDT and CDR2 is YYEEEE. The CDR3 covers 17 residues. The V segment lost 1 base and the J segment 8 bases; nucleotides outside the gene matches: 12. In DNA form, the CDR3 reads TGTGCCAGCAGCTTGTCCCTCCTAGCGGGAGCGGTCGATGAGCAGTTCTTC. Translation gives CASSLSLLAGAVDEQFF.

As DNA, the CDR3 is TGTGCCAGCAGCCCGGGGGGGATCGGCCACGAGCAGTACTTC. It is translated as CASSPGGIGHEQYF. J is TRBJ2-7 and V is TRBV27, with 8 bases matching TRBD2. Germline V gene data show CDR1 as MNHEY and CDR2 as SMNVEV (reference sequence). The V segment lost 6 bases and the J segment 5 bases; nucleotides outside the gene matches: 9. This CDR3 has 14 residues.

The rearrangement links TRBV9 to TRBJ2-5; tentative D call: TRBD2 (7 bases). Germline CDR1 reads SGDLS; CDR2 reads YYNGEE. V was pared by 4 bases and J by 5 bases, with 18 bases between. The CDR3 has 15 amino acids. The CDR3 DNA follows: TGTGCCAGCAGCCCAGAGGGGGGGCTAAAGGAGACCCAGTACTTC. Protein sequence: CASSPEGGLKETQYF.

This clone has a handful of counts. In DNA form, the CDR3 reads TGTGCCAGCAGCCAAGGACAGTTCACCGGGGAGCTGTTTTTT. This gives the protein CASSQGQFTGELFF. The gene calls are TRBV14 and TRBJ2-2, with D possibly matching TRBD1 (5 bases). Trimming left V 1 base short and J 4 bases short, with 7 bases between. The germline V gene has CDR1 SGHDN and CDR2 FVKESK. The CDR3 has 14 amino acids.

This clone showed up just a few times. The genes are TRBV6-1 and TRBJ1-2; 7 bases are shared with TRBD1. From germline, CDR1 is MNHNS and CDR2 SASEGT. Trimming at V came to 3 bases and at J to 6 bases, leaving 10 bases not matched to a gene. The CDR3 runs to 15 residues. CDR3 sequence reads: CASSERQGRGDGYTF. The CDR3 DNA is TGTGCCAGCAGTGAGCGACAGGGCCGTGGGGATGGCTACACCTTC.

The chain couples TRBV5-1 to TRBJ2-7; 8 bases are a match to TRBD1. Trimming at V came to 0 bases and at J to 1 base, leaving 18 bases not matched to a gene. Germline values: CDR1 SGHRS, CDR2 YFSETQ. CDR3 length: 20 residues. The CDR3 here is CASSLEGVGQVRIRSYEQYF. The CDR3 DNA follows: TGCGCCAGCAGCTTGGAAGGTGTGGGACAGGTCAGGATTAGATCCTACGAGCAGTACTTC.

The chain couples TRBV5-4 to TRBJ2-1; TRBD1 matches 8 bases. Germline V CDR1 and CDR2: SGHNT, YYREEE (reference sequence). This CDR3 contains 13 residues. V gave up 0 bases and J gave up 7 bases; unmatched junction bases: 0. The CDR3 loop is CASSLDRGNEQFF. As DNA, the CDR3 is TGTGCCAGCAGCTTGGACAGGGGGAATGAGCAGTTCTTC.

This chain links TRBV6-5 with TRBJ1-3, with D maybe TRBD1 (6 bases). CDR3 length: 15 amino acids. The V end lost 4 bases, the J end lost 0 bases, and 10 bases lay between the germline ends. The germline gives CDR1 MNHEY, CDR2 SVGAGI. The CDR3 region is CASSFGDNSGNTIYF. The CDR3 region has the DNA TGTGCCAGCAGTTTTGGGGACAACTCTGGAAACACCATATATTTT.

The CDR3, as DNA: TGCGCCAGCAGCCTAGTCCCGGGACTAGCGGGAGAACACAATGAGCAGTTCTTC. Its translation: CASSLVPGLAGEHNEQFF. V is TRBV5-1 and J is TRBJ2-1; 14 bases line up with TRBD2. CDR1 and CDR2 from the germline V gene are SGHRS and YFSETQ. This CDR3 contains 18 residues. J lost 5 bases, V lost 4 bases, and 11 bases had no gene match.

The gene calls are TRBV6-6 and TRBJ2-2, with TRBD1 identical over 10 bases. Trimming cost V 6 bases and J 3 bases; bases outside gene matches: 1. The V gene's germline CDR1 is MNHNY and CDR2 SVGAGI (reference sequence). This CDR3 is 14 amino acids long. CDR3 amino acids: CASRTGGDTGELFF. The CDR3 nucleotides are TGTGCCAGCAGGACAGGGGGCGACACCGGGGAGCTGTTTTTT.

The CDR3: CASSDLGGVDYEQYF. CDR3 bases: TGTGCCAGCAGTGATCTAGGAGGGGTGGACTACGAGCAGTACTTC. The rearrangement links TRBV6-1 to TRBJ2-7, with D possibly matching TRBD2 (6 bases). The CDR3 contains 15 residues. Trimming took 3 bases from V and 3 from J, leaving 15 bases between them. Germline assignment: CDR1 MNHNS and CDR2 SASEGT.

The chain carries TRBV2 and TRBJ1-2, with 8 bases lining up with TRBD1. CDR1 is SNHLY and CDR2 is FYNNEI in the germline V gene. V was clipped by 6 bases and J by 5 bases; unmatched bases: 11. The CDR3 contains 15 residues. This chain's CDR3 is CASRKTGAAVYGYTF. CDR3 nucleotide sequence: TGTGCCAGCAGGAAGACAGGGGCCGCCGTTTATGGCTACACCTTC.